This is a list of T cell receptor beta chains from one sample in a study of blood T cell repertoires in COVID-19. Repertoires were generated with immunoSEQ multiplex PCR, while TCRdb's copy carries only in-frame clones and drops some. This table has over 80,000 clones, more than 80% appearing once. The sequencing input was peripheral blood. Receptors originate from a woman in her seventies with acute or convalescent COVID-19. Both conserved end residues are part of each CDR3. The D gene is left open where the match is weak. Not all rows give a size; the values are once, few, many and, for expanded clones, a class.

TRBJ1-1	TRBV28	-	-	CASSGRGSGLNTEAFF	TGTGCCAGCTCGGGAAGGGGGTCGGGCTTGAACACTGAAGCTTTCTTT
TRBJ2-2	TRBV5-8	-	-	CASSFRSGELFF	TGTGCCAGCAGCTTCCGGAGCGGGGAGCTGTTTTTT
TRBJ2-3	TRBV5-1	-	once	CASSLVGGSTDTQYF	TGCGCCAGCAGCTTGGTGGGCGGGAGCACAGATACGCAGTATTTT
TRBJ2-7	TRBV18	TRBD1	-	CASSPLGTGTYEQYF	TGTGCCAGCTCACCCCTCGGGACAGGGACCTACGAGCAGTACTTC
TRBJ2-5	TRBV29-1	-	-	CSVAQETQYF	TGCAGCGTAGCACAAGAGACCCAGTACTTC
TRBJ1-3	TRBV2	-	-	CASRELPSGHYTIYF	TGTGCCAGCAGGGAATTGCCGTCAGGCCACTACACCATATATTTT
TRBJ2-5	TRBV6-5	TRBD1	-	CASSYPGQGQETQYF	TGTGCCAGCAGTTACCCAGGACAGGGCCAGGAGACCCAGTACTTC
TRBJ1-1	TRBV7-8	-	-	CASSLDSVTQAFF	TGTGCCAGCAGCTTGGACAGCGTCACACAAGCTTTCTTT
TRBJ1-3	TRBV4-1	-	-	CASSQDRGQLSGNTIYF	TGCGCCAGCAGCCAAGATCGCGGACAGCTCTCTGGAAACACCATATATTTT
TRBJ1-2	TRBV28	-	-	CASSQGGYGYTF	TGTGCCAGCAGCCAGGGTGGCTATGGCTACACCTTC
TRBJ1-2	TRBV7-9	-	-	CASSREGTTYGYTF	TGTGCCAGCAGCCGAGAGGGTACTACTTATGGCTACACCTTC
TRBJ2-2	TRBV5-1	TRBD1	-	CASSLETGPPGELFF	TGCGCCAGCAGCTTGGAGACAGGGCCCCCCGGGGAGCTGTTTTTT
TRBJ2-5	TRBV6-5	-	-	CASRNRHLIQETQYF	TGTGCCAGCAGAAACAGACACCTGATACAAGAGACCCAGTACTTC
TRBJ2-2	TRBV5-4	TRBD1	-	CASSQDMTGIPGELFF	TGTGCCAGCAGCCAGGATATGACAGGGATCCCCGGGGAGCTGTTTTTT
TRBJ2-7	TRBV29-1	TRBD2	-	CSANWGGEQYF	TGCAGCGCAAATTGGGGGGGCGAGCAGTACTTC
TRBJ2-7	TRBV6-5	-	-	CASSYSGASTYEQYF	TGTGCCAGCAGTTACTCGGGGGCTTCGACCTACGAGCAGTACTTC
TRBJ2-2	TRBV5-8	-	-	CASSPSGRVNTGELFF	TGTGCCAGCAGCCCCTCCGGCAGGGTCAACACCGGGGAGCTGTTTTTT
TRBJ2-7	TRBV6-1	-	-	CASSEQGLLSPEQYF	TGTGCCAGCAGTGAGCAGGGCCTCCTCAGCCCCGAGCAGTACTTC
TRBJ1-1	TRBV7-8	TRBD1	few	CASSLRQGLATEAFF	TGTGCCAGCAGCTTAAGACAGGGGTTAGCCACTGAAGCTTTCTTT
TRBJ2-5	TRBV7-8	TRBD1	-	CASSRDRAETQYF	TGTGCCAGCAGCCGAGACAGGGCAGAGACCCAGTACTTC
TRBJ2-2	TRBV5-4	-	-	CASSSSTRLDTGELFF	TGTGCCAGCAGCTCGTCTACTAGATTAGACACCGGGGAGCTGTTTTTT
TRBJ2-1	TRBV19	TRBD1	-	CASSTRQGENYNEQFF	TGTGCCAGTAGTACAAGACAGGGGGAAAACTACAATGAGCAGTTCTTC
TRBJ2-1	TRBV5-1	-	once	CASRRDYNEQFF	TGCGCCAGCAGGCGGGACTACAATGAGCAGTTCTTC
TRBJ1-1	TRBV27	TRBD1	-	CASSFGQGASTEAFF	TGTGCCAGCAGTTTCGGGCAGGGGGCCAGCACTGAAGCTTTCTTT
TRBJ1-1	TRBV6-5	-	few	CASSYGGVGTEAFF	TGTGCCAGCAGCTACGGGGGGGTGGGCACTGAAGCTTTCTTT
TRBJ2-6	TRBV6-1	-	once	CASSARPPGLITGGANVLTF	TGTGCCAGCAGTGCCCGGCCTCCGGGCCTCATTACGGGAGGGGCCAACGTCCTGACTTTC
TRBJ2-2	TRBV19	-	-	CASSIIGLAATGELFF	TGTGCCAGTAGTATAATCGGTTTAGCGGCCACCGGGGAGCTGTTTTTT
TRBJ1-2	TRBV6-1	-	-	CASSEGAGYYGYTF	TGTGCCAGCAGTGAAGGTGCAGGGTACTATGGCTACACCTTC
TRBJ1-2	TRBV7-9	-	-	CASGEGGYHGYTF	TGTGCCAGCGGGGAGGGGGGGTACCATGGCTACACCTTC
TRBJ2-7	TRBV29-1	-	-	CSVDLLQGGEQYF	TGCAGCGTTGACCTATTACAGGGGGGGGAGCAGTACTTC
TRBJ1-1	TRBV30	-	-	CAWKGTLNTEAFF	TGTGCTTGGAAGGGGACATTGAACACTGAAGCTTTCTTT
TRBJ2-2	TRBV19	-	-	CASTPPGVGPGELFF	TGTGCCAGTACCCCACCTGGGGTGGGGCCCGGGGAGCTGTTTTTT
TRBJ2-1	TRBV2	TRBD1	-	CASRGQGYNEQFF	TGTGCCAGCAGGGGACAGGGGTACAATGAGCAGTTCTTC
TRBJ1-6	TRBV27	-	once	CASNRLPPNRAPLHF	TGTGCCAGCAACAGGCTCCCCCCCAATAGAGCACCCCTCCACTTT
TRBJ2-3	TRBV6-5	-	-	CASRPIISARDTQYF	TGTGCCAGCAGACCAATTATTAGTGCCCGGGATACGCAGTATTTT
TRBJ2-2	TRBV24-1	-	-	CATSDPVNTGELFF	TGTGCCACCAGTGATCCCGTGAACACCGGGGAGCTGTTTTTT
TRBJ2-2	TRBV11-2	-	-	CASSLRGYPGELFF	TGTGCCAGCAGCTTAAGGGGGTACCCCGGGGAGCTGTTTTTT
TRBJ2-7	TRBV6-5	-	-	CASRNGGGQTYEQYF	TGTGCCAGCAGAAACGGGGGGGGACAGACCTACGAGCAGTACTTC
TRBJ2-3	TRBV9	-	-	CASSPQAVTRNTQYF	TGTGCCAGCAGCCCCCAAGCGGTTACAAGGAATACGCAGTATTTT
TRBJ2-6	TRBV13	TRBD1	-	CASSWGTGPMSGANVLTF	TGTGCCAGCAGCTGGGGGACAGGCCCCATGTCTGGGGCCAACGTCCTGACTTTC
TRBJ2-3	TRBV6-1	TRBD1	-	CASSEGTGLSTDTQYF	TGTGCCAGCAGTGAAGGGACAGGGCTAAGCACAGATACGCAGTATTTT
TRBJ2-1	TRBV7-9	TRBD2	-	CASSPEVGGFVYNEQFF	TGTGCCAGCAGCCCCGAGGTGGGAGGGTTTGTGTACAATGAGCAGTTCTTC
TRBJ2-3	TRBV5-1	TRBD1	-	CASSPDRPLADTQYF	TGCGCCAGCAGCCCGGACAGGCCCCTCGCGGATACGCAGTATTTT
TRBJ2-2	TRBV7-9	-	-	CATGLQGVKTGELFF	TGTGCCACAGGCCTACAGGGAGTGAAGACCGGGGAGCTGTTTTTT
TRBJ1-5	TRBV7-2	-	-	CASSLAGGNQPQHF	TGTGCCAGCAGCTTAGCAGGGGGCAATCAGCCCCAGCATTTT
TRBJ2-7	TRBV11-2	TRBD1	-	CASSKWPGQGAYEQYF	TGTGCCAGCAGCAAGTGGCCGGGACAGGGGGCGTACGAGCAGTACTTC
TRBJ2-3	TRBV6-5	-	-	CASSHSGVGTDTQYF	TGTGCCAGCAGCCACTCGGGTGTAGGCACAGATACGCAGTATTTT
TRBJ2-1	TRBV2	TRBD2	-	CASSEILAGNEQFF	TGTGCCAGCAGTGAAATACTAGCGGGAAATGAGCAGTTCTTC
TRBJ1-5	TRBV2	-	-	CASSGGQGINQPQHF	TGTGCCAGCAGTGGAGGCCAGGGGATCAATCAGCCCCAGCATTTT